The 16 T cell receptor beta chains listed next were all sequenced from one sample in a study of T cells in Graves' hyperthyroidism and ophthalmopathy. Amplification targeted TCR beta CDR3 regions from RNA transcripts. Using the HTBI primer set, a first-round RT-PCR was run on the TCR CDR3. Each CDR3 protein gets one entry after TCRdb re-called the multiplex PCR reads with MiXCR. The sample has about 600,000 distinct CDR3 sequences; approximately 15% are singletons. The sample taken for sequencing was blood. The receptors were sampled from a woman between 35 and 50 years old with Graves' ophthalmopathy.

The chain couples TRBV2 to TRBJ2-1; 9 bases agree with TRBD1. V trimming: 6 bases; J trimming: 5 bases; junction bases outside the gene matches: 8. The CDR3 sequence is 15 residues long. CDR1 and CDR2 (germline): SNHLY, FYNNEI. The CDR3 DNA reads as TGTGCCAGCAGGAAGACAGGGGGAGGGAACAATGAGCAGTTCTTC. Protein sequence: CASRKTGGGNNEQFF.

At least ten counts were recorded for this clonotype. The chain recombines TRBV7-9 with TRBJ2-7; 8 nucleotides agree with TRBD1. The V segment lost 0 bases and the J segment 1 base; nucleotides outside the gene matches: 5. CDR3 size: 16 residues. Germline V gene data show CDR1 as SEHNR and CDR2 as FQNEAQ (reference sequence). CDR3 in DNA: TGTGCCAGCAGCTTAGCGCGGGACAGGACATCCTACGAGCAGTACTTC. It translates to CASSLARDRTSYEQYF. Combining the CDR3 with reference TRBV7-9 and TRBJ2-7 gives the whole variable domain DTGVSQNPRHKITKRGQNVTFRCDPISEHNRLYWYRQTLGQGPEFLTYFQNEAQLEKSRLLSDRFSAERPKGSFSTLEIQRTEQGDSAMYLCASSLARDRTSYEQYFGPGTRLTVT.

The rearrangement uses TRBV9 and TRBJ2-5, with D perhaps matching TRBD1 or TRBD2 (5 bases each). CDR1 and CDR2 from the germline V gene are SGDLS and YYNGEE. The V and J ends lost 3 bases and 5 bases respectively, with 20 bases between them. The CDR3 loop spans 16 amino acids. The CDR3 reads CASSAPGGQGLETQYF. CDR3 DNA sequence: TGTGCCAGCAGCGCGCCTGGAGGTCAGGGCCTCGAGACCCAGTACTTC.

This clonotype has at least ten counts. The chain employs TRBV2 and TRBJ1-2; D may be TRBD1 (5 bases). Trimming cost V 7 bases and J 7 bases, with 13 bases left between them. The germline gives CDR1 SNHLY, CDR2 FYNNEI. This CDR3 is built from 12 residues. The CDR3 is CASKVTGRGYTF. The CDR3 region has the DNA TGTGCCAGCAAGGTAACAGGTCGTGGCTACACCTTC.

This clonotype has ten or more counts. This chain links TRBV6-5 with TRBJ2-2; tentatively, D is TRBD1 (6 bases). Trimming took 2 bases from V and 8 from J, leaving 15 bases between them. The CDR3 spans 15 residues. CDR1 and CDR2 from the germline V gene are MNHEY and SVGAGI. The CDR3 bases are TGTGCCAGCAGTTACGACCACAGGGTATCAGGGGAGCTGTTTTTT. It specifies CASSYDHRVSGELFF.

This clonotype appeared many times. The CDR3 spells CAIGRRGGNSYNEQFF. CDR3 nucleotide sequence: TGTGCCATTGGACGGCGCGGGGGGAACTCCTACAATGAGCAGTTCTTC. The chain uses TRBV30 and TRBJ2-1; 8 bases match TRBD2. Trimming removed 8 bases from V and 0 bases from J; junction bases left unmatched: 12. The CDR3 loop spans 16 amino acids. Germline V gene lookup returns CDR1 GTSNPN and CDR2 SVGIG (reference sequence). Variable domain in full (rest from reference TRBV30 and TRBJ2-1): SQTIHQWPATLVQPVGSPLSLECTVEGTSNPNLYWYRQAAGRGLQLLFYSVGIGQISSEVPQNLSASRPQDRQFILSSKKLLLSDSGFYLCAIGRRGGNSYNEQFFGPGTRLTVL.

The CDR3 region is CASKRLATNTGELFF. Written as DNA, the CDR3 is TGTGCCAGTAAGAGACTAGCGACGAACACCGGGGAGCTGTTTTTT. The chain couples TRBV19 to TRBJ2-2; 8 nucleotides match TRBD2. The CDR3 consists of 15 residues. Germline assignment: CDR1 LNHDA and CDR2 SQIVND (reference sequence). Trimming took 7 bases from V and 0 from J; bases not matched to a gene: 4.

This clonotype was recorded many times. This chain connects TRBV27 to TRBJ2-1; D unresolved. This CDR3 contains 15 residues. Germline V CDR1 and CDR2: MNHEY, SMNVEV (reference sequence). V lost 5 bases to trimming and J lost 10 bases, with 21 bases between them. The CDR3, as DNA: TGTGCCAGCAGTGTCTTACCCGGGTTACCTGGGGAGCAGTTCTTC. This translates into CASSVLPGLPGEQFF.

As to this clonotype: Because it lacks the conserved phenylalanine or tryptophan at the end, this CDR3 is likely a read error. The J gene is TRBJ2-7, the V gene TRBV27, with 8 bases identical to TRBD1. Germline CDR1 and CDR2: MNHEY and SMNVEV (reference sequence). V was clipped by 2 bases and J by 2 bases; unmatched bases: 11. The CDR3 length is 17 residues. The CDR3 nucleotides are TGTGCCAGCAGTTTACGCACAACGGACAGGGTGCCCTACGAGCAGTACTCC. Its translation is CASSLRTTDRVPYEQYS.

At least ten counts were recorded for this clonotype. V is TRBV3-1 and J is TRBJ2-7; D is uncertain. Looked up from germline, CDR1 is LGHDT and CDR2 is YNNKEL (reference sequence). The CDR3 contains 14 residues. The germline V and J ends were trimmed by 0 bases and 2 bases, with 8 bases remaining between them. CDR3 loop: CASSQDYSAYEQYF. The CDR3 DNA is TGTGCCAGCAGCCAAGATTACAGCGCCTACGAGCAGTACTTC.

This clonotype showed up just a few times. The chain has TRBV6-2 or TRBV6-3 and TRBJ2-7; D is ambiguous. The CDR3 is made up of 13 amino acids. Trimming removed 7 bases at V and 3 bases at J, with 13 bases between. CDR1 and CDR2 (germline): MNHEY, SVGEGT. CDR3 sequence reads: CASTVSGFYEQYF. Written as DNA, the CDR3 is TGTGCCAGCACGGTTTCCGGATTCTACGAGCAGTACTTC.

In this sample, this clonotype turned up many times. This CDR3 reads CSARKGGNEQFF. The CDR3 region has the DNA TGCAGTGCTAGGAAAGGTGGTAATGAGCAGTTCTTC. V usage is TRBV20-1 and J usage is TRBJ2-1; the D is unclear. From germline, CDR1 is DFQATT and CDR2 SNEGSKA (reference sequence). The CDR3 runs 12 residues. V was shortened by 3 bases and J by 7 bases, with 10 bases between the two germline ends.

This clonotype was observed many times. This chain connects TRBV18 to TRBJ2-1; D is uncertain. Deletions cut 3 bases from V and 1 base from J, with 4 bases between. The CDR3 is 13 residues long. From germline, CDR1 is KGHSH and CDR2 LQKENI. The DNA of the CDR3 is TGTGCCAGCTCACCCCCGTCCTACAATGAGCAGTTCTTC. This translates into CASSPPSYNEQFF. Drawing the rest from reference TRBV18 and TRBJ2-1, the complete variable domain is NAGVMQNPRHLVRRRGQEARLRCSPMKGHSHVYWYRQLPEEGLKFMVYLQKENIIDESGMPKERFSAEFPKEGPSILRIQQVVRGDSAAYFCASSPPSYNEQFFGPGTRLTVL.

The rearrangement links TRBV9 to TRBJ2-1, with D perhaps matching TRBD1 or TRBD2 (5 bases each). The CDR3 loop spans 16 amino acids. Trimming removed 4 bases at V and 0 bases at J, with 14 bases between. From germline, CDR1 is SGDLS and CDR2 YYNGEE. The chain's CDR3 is CASSIGTSSSYNEQFF. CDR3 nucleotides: TGTGCCAGCAGCATCGGGACGTCTAGCTCCTACAATGAGCAGTTCTTC.

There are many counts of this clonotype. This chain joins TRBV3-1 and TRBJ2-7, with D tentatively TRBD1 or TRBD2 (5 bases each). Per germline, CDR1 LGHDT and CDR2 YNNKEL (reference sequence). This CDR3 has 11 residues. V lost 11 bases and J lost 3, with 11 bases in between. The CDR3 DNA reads TGTGCCGGGACGGATTTCTACGAGCAGTACTTC. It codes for CAGTDFYEQYF.

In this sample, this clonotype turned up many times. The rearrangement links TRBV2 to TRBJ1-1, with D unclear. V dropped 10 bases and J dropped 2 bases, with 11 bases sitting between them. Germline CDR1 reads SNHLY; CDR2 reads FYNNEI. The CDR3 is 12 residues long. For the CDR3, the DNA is TGTGCCACAAAAGCGGTTAACACTGAAGCTTTCTTT. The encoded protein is CATKAVNTEAFF.